Presented here are 12 T cell receptor beta chains from one specimen sequenced in a study of PD-L1 blockade in urothelial cancer. Clones were read by immunoSEQ multiplex PCR, and TCRdb kept only the in-frame ones, dropping some. The table has about 32,000 clones, around 87% seen once. The sequences come from PBMCs, collected around atezolizumab (anti-PD-L1) treatment. These receptors all come from a man over 45 with urothelial cancer.

The chain is built from TRBV4-2 and TRBJ2-1, with 12 bases fitting TRBD2. This CDR3 is built from 19 residues. Trimming removed 1 base from V and 6 bases from J; junction bases left unmatched: 13. The V gene's germline CDR1 is LGHNA and CDR2 YNFKEQ. CDR3 bases: TGTGCCAGCAGCCAAGGGCTAGCGGGGGGGCGATTGAATCTCAATGAGCAGTTCTTC. It specifies CASSQGLAGGRLNLNEQFF.

This chain links TRBV5-1 with TRBJ2-2; 10 positions match TRBD1. CDR3 length: 16 residues. CDR1 and CDR2 from the germline V gene are SGHRS and YFSETQ. Losses at the gene ends were 4 bases for V and 7 bases for J; bases not matched to a gene: 10. Written as DNA, the CDR3 is TGCGCCAGCAGCGCGGGGACAGGGGCGCGAAGCGGGGAGCTGTTTTTT. This translates into CASSAGTGARSGELFF.

As concerns this clone: The junction departs from germline at one end; a sequencing error may be responsible. The V gene is TRBV7-7, the J gene TRBJ2-6; no reliable D call. CDR1 and CDR2 from the germline V gene are SSHAT and FNYEAQ (reference sequence). This CDR3 has 14 amino acids. CDR3 amino acids: CASSLTSGANVLTF. The CDR3 bases are TGTGCTAGCAGCCTGACATCTGGGGCCAACGTCCTGACTTTC. Full variable domain (rest looked up from reference TRBV7-7 and TRBJ2-6): GAGVSQSPRYKVTKRGQDVTLRCDPISSHATLYWYQQALGQGPEFLTYFNYEAQPDKSGLPSDRFSAERPEGSISTLTIQRTEQRDSAMYRCASSLTSGANVLTFGAGSRLTVL.

The rearrangement links TRBV4-1 to TRBJ1-6, with no clear D. V was pared by 0 bases and J by 9 bases, with 12 bases between. This CDR3 is built from 15 residues. CDR1 MGHRA and CDR2 YSYEKL come from the germline V gene. The chain's CDR3 is CASSQDRLDFSPLHF. CDR3 bases: TGCGCCAGCAGCCAAGACCGGTTGGACTTTTCACCCCTCCACTTT.

This clone turned up a few times. J is TRBJ2-5 and V is TRBV19, with 12 bases that match TRBD2. V trimming: 4 bases; J trimming: 1 base; junction bases outside the gene matches: 4. Germline CDR1 reads LNHDA; CDR2 reads SQIVND (reference sequence). CDR3 length equals 16 residues. The CDR3 here is CASSNGLAGTQETQYF. DNA of the CDR3: TGTGCCAGTAGTAATGGACTAGCGGGGACCCAAGAGACCCAGTACTTC.

CDR3 amino acids: CSGGDRGYGYTF. CDR3 coding DNA: TGCAGCGGAGGGGACAGGGGCTATGGCTACACCTTC. The V call is TRBV29-1, the J call TRBJ1-2; 10 positions match TRBD1. V shed 7 bases, J shed 4 bases, and the junction held 3 bases outside the gene matches. The CDR3 has 12 amino acids. The V gene's germline CDR1 is SQVTM and CDR2 ANQGSEA.

This chain connects TRBV25-1 to TRBJ2-7, with D perhaps TRBD1 (5 bases). The tail of the sequence fits TRBJ2-1 better, so the J call may be wrong. The CDR3 has 14 residues. Per germline, CDR1 MGHDK and CDR2 SYGVNS. CDR3 protein: CASSGRTKYNEQFF. The CDR3 DNA reads as TGTGCCAGCAGTGGGCGGACAAAATACAATGAGCAGTTCTTC.

The chain links TRBV5-1 to TRBJ1-6; TRBD1 might be the D (5 bases). Trimming shortened V by 0 bases and J by 6 bases, and 10 bases separated the two germline ends. Germline CDR1 is SGHRS and CDR2 is YFSETQ. The CDR3 is 15 amino acids. In DNA, the CDR3 is TGCGCCAGCAGCTTGGGGCAGGGCTTTAATTCACCCCTCCACTTT. Encoded protein: CASSLGQGFNSPLHF.

The chain recombines TRBV15 with TRBJ1-5; TRBD1 is a possible D gene (5 bases). Germline V gene lookup returns CDR1 LNHNV and CDR2 YYDKDF (reference sequence). The CDR3 loop spans 13 amino acids. Trimming removed 6 bases from V and 4 bases from J, with 10 bases in between. In DNA form, the CDR3 reads TGTGCCACCAGTGAACAGGCAAATCAGCCCCAGCATTTT. Its protein is CATSEQANQPQHF.

This chain links TRBV15 with TRBJ1-2; 9 positions match TRBD1. CDR1 and CDR2 from the germline V gene are LNHNV and YYDKDF (reference sequence). The CDR3 has 18 amino acids. V lost 0 bases and J lost 3; bases outside the gene matches: 11. This chain's CDR3 is CATSRDFFGTGGDYGYTF. The DNA for the CDR3 is TGTGCCACCAGCAGAGATTTTTTCGGTACAGGGGGCGACTATGGCTACACCTTC.

This sequence joins TRBV28 and TRBJ1-5, with D maybe TRBD1 (5 bases). Germline V gene data show CDR1 as MDHEN and CDR2 as SYDVKM. The CDR3 has 16 amino acids. Trimming stripped 4 bases from V and 3 bases from J, with 16 bases between. CDR3 protein: CASSYYGAGYNQPQHF. The CDR3 DNA sequence: TGTGCCAGCAGTTACTATGGGGCAGGCTACAATCAGCCCCAGCATTTT.

The chain combines TRBV13 with TRBJ2-1; TRBD1 agrees at 9 bases. The V gene's germline CDR1 is PRHDT and CDR2 FYEKMQ (reference sequence). CDR3 length equals 16 residues. The trim removed 5 bases at V and 7 bases at J, leaving 12 bases unmatched. In nucleotides, the CDR3 is TGTGCCAGCAGCCCCTCCGGGACAGGGAATAGAAATGAGCAGTTCTTC. Residues: CASSPSGTGNRNEQFF.